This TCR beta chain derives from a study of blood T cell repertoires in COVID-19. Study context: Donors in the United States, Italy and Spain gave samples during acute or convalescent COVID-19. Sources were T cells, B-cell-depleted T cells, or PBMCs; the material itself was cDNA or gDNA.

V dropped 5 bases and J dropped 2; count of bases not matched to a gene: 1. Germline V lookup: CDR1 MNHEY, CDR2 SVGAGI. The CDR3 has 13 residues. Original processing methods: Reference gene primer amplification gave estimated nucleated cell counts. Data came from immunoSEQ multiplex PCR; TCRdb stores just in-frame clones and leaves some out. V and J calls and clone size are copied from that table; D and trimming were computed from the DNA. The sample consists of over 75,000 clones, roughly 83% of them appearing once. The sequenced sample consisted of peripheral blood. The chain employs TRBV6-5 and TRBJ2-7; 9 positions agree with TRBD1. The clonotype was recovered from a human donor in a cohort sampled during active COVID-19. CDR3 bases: TGTGCCAGCAGTAACAGGGGGCCCTACGAGCAGTACTTC. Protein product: CASSNRGPYEQYF.